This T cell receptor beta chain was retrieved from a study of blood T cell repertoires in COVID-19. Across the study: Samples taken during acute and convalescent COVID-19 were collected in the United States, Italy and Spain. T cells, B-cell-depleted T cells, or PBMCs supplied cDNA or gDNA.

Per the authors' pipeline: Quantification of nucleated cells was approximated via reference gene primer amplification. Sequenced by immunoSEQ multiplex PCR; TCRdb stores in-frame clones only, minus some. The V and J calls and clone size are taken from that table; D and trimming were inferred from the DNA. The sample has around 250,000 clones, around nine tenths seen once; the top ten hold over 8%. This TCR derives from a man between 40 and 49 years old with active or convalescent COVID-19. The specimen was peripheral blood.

CDR3: CASSYGASNTGELFF. CDR3 nucleotide sequence: TGTGCCAGCAGTTACGGGGCCTCGAACACCGGGGAGCTGTTTTTT. The chain carries TRBV6-5 and TRBJ2-2; D is possibly TRBD1 (5 bases). The germline V and J ends were trimmed by 2 bases and 0 bases, with 7 bases remaining between them. Germline V CDR1 and CDR2: MNHEY, SVGAGI. This CDR3 has 15 amino acids.